This T cell receptor beta chain originates from a study of blood T cell repertoires in COVID-19. Study in general: Nucleic acid was either cDNA or gDNA, and it came from T cells, B-cell-depleted T cells, or PBMCs.

Germline loops: CDR1 MNHNY, CDR2 SVGAGI (reference sequence). This CDR3 is 14 amino acids long. V lost 5 bases, J lost 6 bases, and 7 bases stayed unmatched. Produced via immunoSEQ multiplex PCR; TCRdb's table is partial and in-frame only. The sample holds approximately 300,000 clones, around 86% seen once. The sequencing sample was made of PBMCs or T cells enriched from blood (not recorded which). The sequence was obtained from a man aged 55 to 70 who had recovered from COVID-19. The V gene is TRBV6-6, the J gene TRBJ2-1, with TRBD1 matching 7 bases. CDR3 region: CASSTGQPSNEQFF. CDR3 bases: TGTGCCAGCAGTACGGGACAGCCTTCCAATGAGCAGTTCTTC.